What follows describes a single T cell receptor beta chain. Its specificity is not known. The data belong to a study of T cells expressing NK-cell markers. Study-level background: Sequencing covered eight donors, seven HCMV-seropositive and one seronegative. General study results and limits: Similarly, these clonotypes led the CD3+CD56-NKG2C+ fraction as well in several donors.

TCR beta cDNA was generated via 5'RACE template switching incorporating UMIs. TCRdb reworked the 5' RACE reads into one entry per CDR3 protein, no DNA. Its listing shows approximately 110,000 distinct CDR3 sequences. This CDR3 is built from 13 residues. Looked up from germline, CDR1 is MNHEY and CDR2 is SMNVEV (reference sequence). The J gene is TRBJ2-7, the V gene TRBV27; absent DNA, TCRdb's TRBD1 call cannot be checked. The sequence came from a woman between 18 and 69 years old in good health. The sample was blood T cells: a sorted CD56 or NKG2C T cell subset, CD4+ or CD8+ T cells, or bulk PBMC T cells (not recorded which). The CDR3 region is CASSQTGNYEQYF.